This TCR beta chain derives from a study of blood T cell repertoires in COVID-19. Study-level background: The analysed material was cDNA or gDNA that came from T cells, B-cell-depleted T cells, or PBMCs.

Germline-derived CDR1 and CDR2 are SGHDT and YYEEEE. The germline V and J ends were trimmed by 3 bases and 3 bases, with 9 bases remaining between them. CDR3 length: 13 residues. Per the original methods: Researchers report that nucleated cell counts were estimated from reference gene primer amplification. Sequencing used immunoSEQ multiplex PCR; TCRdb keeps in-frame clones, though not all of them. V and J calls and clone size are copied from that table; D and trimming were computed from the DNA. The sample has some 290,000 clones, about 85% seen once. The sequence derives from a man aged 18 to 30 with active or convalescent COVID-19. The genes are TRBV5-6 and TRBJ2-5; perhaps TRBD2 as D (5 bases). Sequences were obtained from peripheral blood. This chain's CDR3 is CASSSRRKETQYF. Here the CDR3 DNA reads TGTGCCAGCAGCTCCAGGAGGAAAGAGACCCAGTACTTC.